The present T cell receptor (beta chain) was sequenced within a study of blood T cell repertoires in COVID-19. Study overall: COVID-19 samples from acute and convalescent phases originated in the United States, Italy and Spain. T cells, B-cell-depleted T cells, or PBMCs supplied cDNA or gDNA.

Germline V CDR1 and CDR2: SEHNR, FQNEAQ (reference sequence). CDR3 length equals 15 residues. V dropped 5 bases and J dropped 5; count of bases not matched to a gene: 4. How the authors handled the data: Using reference gene primer amplification, nucleated cell counts were estimated. Repertoires were generated with immunoSEQ multiplex PCR, while TCRdb's copy carries only in-frame clones and drops some. That table gives V, J and clone size, and the DNA gave D and trimming. Of more than 90,000 clones listed, approximately 86% are singletons. Material: peripheral blood. This clonotype was sampled from a man in his forties or fifties with acute or convalescent COVID-19. The chain has TRBV7-9 and TRBJ2-1; TRBD2 aligns across 12 bases. CDR3 in DNA: TGTGCCAGCAGCCCGACTAGCGGGAGCCACAATGAGCAGTTCTTC. Residues: CASSPTSGSHNEQFF.